This T cell receptor (beta chain) appears in the sequencing data of a study of blood T cells in healthy people across ages. Next came a second PCR, run for 7 to 11 cycles, which used a sample-barcoded 5' primer along with a J-beta primer mix. Each CDR3 protein is one row after TCRdb ran MiXCR on the 5' RACE reads. The data hold roughly 1.6 million distinct CDR3 sequences, with about 35% observed a single time. The authors extracted at least 5 micrograms of total RNA per sample. V dropped 2 bases and J dropped 0 bases, with 10 bases sitting between them. CDR1 and CDR2 (germline): SGHRS, YFSETQ. CDR3 length equals 15 residues.

The rearrangement uses TRBV5-1 and TRBJ2-3, with D possibly matching TRBD2 (5 bases). The receptor was derived from a woman aged 30 to 39 in good health. Material for sequencing was blood. DNA of the CDR3: TGCGCCAGCAGCTTTCAGCGGTACAGCACAGATACGCAGTATTTT. Translated, it gives CASSFQRYSTDTQYF.